The 28 T cell receptor beta chains below were found in one sample sequenced in a study of Tregs in tolerant kidney transplant recipients. The repertoire was sequenced with immunoSEQ multiplex PCR; TCRdb's copy has only in-frame clones and lacks some. The sample yields tens of thousands of clones, approximately 93% seen once. Sequencing was performed on CD4+ T cells from blood, taken before the transplant. Receptors originate from a human donor who received a combined kidney and bone marrow transplant.

The J gene is TRBJ1-1, the V gene TRBV6-6; D possibly corresponds to TRBD1 (5 bases). The ends were cut back, 6 bases at V and 6 bases at J, with 11 bases in the middle. The CDR3 has 12 residues. Germline CDR1 and CDR2: MNHNY and SVGAGI (reference sequence). Written as DNA, the CDR3 is TGTGCCAGCAGGGGGGGTGGGCCTGAAGCTTTCTTT. This translates into CASRGGGPEAFF.

The rearrangement joins TRBV30 to TRBJ2-5, with D hard to call. V was trimmed by 3 bases and J by 2 bases, leaving 10 bases between them. CDR3 length: 13 amino acids. Germline CDR1 is GTSNPN and CDR2 is SVGIG (reference sequence). CDR3 amino acids: CAWRGVSQETQYF. CDR3 bases: TGTGCCTGGAGGGGCGTATCGCAAGAGACCCAGTACTTC.

The chain joins TRBV11-3 to TRBJ2-5, with D perhaps TRBD2 (5 bases). Trimming stripped 2 bases from V and 0 bases from J, with 7 bases between. The CDR3 contains 14 residues. CDR1 is SGHNT and CDR2 is YENEEA in the germline V gene. In DNA, the CDR3 is TGTGCCAGCAGCTTAATTAGCGACCAAGAGACCCAGTACTTC. The encoded protein is CASSLISDQETQYF. The full variable domain, its missing parts supplied by reference TRBV11-3 and TRBJ2-5, is EAGVVQSPRYKIIEKKQPVAFWCNPISGHNTLYWYLQNLGQGPELLIRYENEEAVDDSQLPKDRFSAERLKGVDSTLKIQPAELGDSAVYLCASSLISDQETQYFGPGTRLLVL.

The V and J genes are TRBV9 and TRBJ2-3, with D tentatively TRBD1 (5 bases). Germline loops: CDR1 SGDLS, CDR2 YYNGEE. V lost 6 bases and J 2 bases, leaving 7 bases between the germline ends. The CDR3 has 12 amino acids. CDR3 DNA: TGTGCCAGCAAGGGGAACACAGATACGCAGTATTTT. The encoded protein is CASKGNTDTQYF.

The chain joins TRBV11-2 to TRBJ1-1; weak D call: TRBD1 (6 bases). The V gene lost 5 bases and the J gene lost 5 bases, with 15 bases spanning the gap. CDR3 size: 14 residues. Germline assignment: CDR1 SGHAT and CDR2 FQNNGV. CDR3 residues: CASSLGGGKTEAFF. DNA of the CDR3: TGTGCCAGCAGCCTAGGGGGGGGAAAAACTGAAGCTTTCTTT. Full variable domain (rest looked up from reference TRBV11-2 and TRBJ1-1): EAGVAQSPRYKIIEKRQSVAFWCNPISGHATLYWYQQILGQGPKLLIQFQNNGVVDDSQLPKDRFSAERLKGVDSTLKIQPAKLEDSAVYLCASSLGGGKTEAFFGQGTRLTVV.

This clone was detected only a few times. This sequence joins TRBV6-1 and TRBJ1-3; D is perhaps TRBD1 (6 bases). This CDR3 spans 16 amino acids. Germline loops: CDR1 MNHNS, CDR2 SASEGT. V shed 3 bases and J shed 2 bases, with 14 bases lying between them. CDR3 coding DNA: TGTGCCAGCAGTGACCTAATACACAGGGCTGGAAACACCATATATTTT. Translation: CASSDLIHRAGNTIYF.

This clone was seen just once. The chain employs TRBV7-6 and TRBJ1-2, with D maybe TRBD1 (5 bases). The V end was cut by 1 base, the J end by 9 bases, with 9 bases between. The V gene's germline CDR1 is SGHVS and CDR2 FNYEAQ. The CDR3 loop spans 12 amino acids. The CDR3 nucleotides are TGTGCCAGCAGCTTAGGGGGGGTTAGCTACACCTTC. It yields the protein CASSLGGVSYTF. Together with reference TRBV7-6 and TRBJ1-2, the CDR3 gives the full variable domain: GAGVSQSPRYKVTKRGQDVALRCDPISGHVSLYWYRQALGQGPEFLTYFNYEAQQDKSGLPNDRFSAERPEGSISTLTIQRTEQRDSAMYRCASSLGGVSYTFGSGTRLTVV.

The chain couples TRBV7-2 to TRBJ2-5; weak D call: TRBD1 (5 bases). The assigned J gene may be wrong: the sequence end matches TRBJ2-7 better. There are 13 residues in the CDR3. The germline gives CDR1 SGHTA, CDR2 FQGNSA. Written as DNA, the CDR3 is TGTGCCAGCAGTCATGACAGAAACTACGAGCAGTACTTC. This gives the protein CASSHDRNYEQYF.

This chain links TRBV6-5 with TRBJ1-2, with unresolved D. This CDR3 contains 13 residues. V shed 2 bases and J shed 3 bases, with 7 bases lying between them. From germline, CDR1 is MNHEY and CDR2 SVGAGI. The CDR3 region is CASSYGSYYGYTF. In DNA, the CDR3 is TGTGCCAGCAGTTACGGCTCTTACTATGGCTACACCTTC.

This sequence joins TRBV5-4 and TRBJ1-2, with TRBD1 matching 7 bases. J lost 3 bases, V lost 4 bases, and 6 bases had no gene match. CDR1 is SGHNT, CDR2 YYREEE, per germline (reference sequence). The CDR3 length is 14 residues. The CDR3 protein is CASSPIGQDYGYTF. The CDR3 bases are TGTGCCAGCAGCCCTATTGGACAGGACTATGGCTACACCTTC.

The V call is TRBV6-6, the J call TRBJ1-3; perhaps TRBD1 as D (6 bases). Trimming stripped 8 bases from V and 4 bases from J, with 15 bases between. Germline assignment: CDR1 MNHNY and CDR2 SVGAGI (reference sequence). There are 14 residues in the CDR3. The CDR3 protein is CASRRGASGNTIYF. In DNA, the CDR3 is TGTGCCAGCCGCCGGGGGGCGTCGGGAAACACCATATATTTT.

V gene TRBV7-3 combines with J gene TRBJ2-6; maybe TRBD1 (6 bases). This CDR3 region has 15 residues. CDR1 is SGHTA and CDR2 is FQGTGA in the germline V gene. The ends were cut back, 3 bases at V and 4 bases at J, with 10 bases in the middle. In DNA, the CDR3 is TGTGCCAGCAGCTTTGACAGGACAGGGGCCAACGTCCTGACTTTC. Translated: CASSFDRTGANVLTF.

This chain links TRBV7-8 with TRBJ1-5, with 12 bases aligning to TRBD1. The CDR3 sequence is 19 residues long. Germline CDR1 SGHVS, CDR2 FQNEAQ. Losses at the gene ends were 2 bases for V and 2 bases for J; bases not matched to a gene: 10. CDR3 nucleotide sequence: TGTGCCAGCAGCTTAACACGGGACAGGGGGCTGTATGGCAATCAGCCCCAGCATTTT. It encodes CASSLTRDRGLYGNQPQHF.

V and J are TRBV15 and TRBJ2-6, with D unclear. This CDR3 is 15 amino acids long. The germline V gene encodes CDR1 LNHNV and CDR2 YYDKDF (reference sequence). The V and J ends lost 0 bases and 0 bases respectively, with 3 bases between them. This chain's CDR3 is CATSRDRSGANVLTF. In nucleotides, the CDR3 is TGTGCCACCAGCAGAGACCGCTCTGGGGCCAACGTCCTGACTTTC.

The J gene is TRBJ1-4, the V gene TRBV9; TRBD1 might be the D (5 bases). The length of the CDR3 is 15 residues. The V gene's germline CDR1 is SGDLS and CDR2 YYNGEE. V was trimmed by 2 bases and J by 4 bases, leaving 12 bases between them. The CDR3: CASSVGRGGNEKLFF. The CDR3 DNA sequence: TGTGCCAGCAGCGTGGGGCGAGGCGGTAATGAAAAACTGTTTTTT.

The chain uses TRBV2 and TRBJ2-7, with 7 bases aligning to TRBD1. The CDR3 runs to 13 residues. In germline, CDR1 is SNHLY, CDR2 FYNNEI. V shed 7 bases, J shed 6 bases, and the junction held 9 bases outside the gene matches. The CDR3 nucleotides read TGTGCCAGCAAGGTCAGGGGGAATGGCGAGCAGTACTTC. The encoded protein is CASKVRGNGEQYF.

This clone was seen only once. The V call is TRBV21-1, the J call TRBJ2-1; TRBD2, as called in the table, went unchecked against the DNA. TRBV21-1 is a recognized pseudogene. There are 17 residues in the CDR3. This chain's CDR3 is CASSKRLTSLMDNEQFF. For the CDR3, the DNA is TGTGCCAGCAGCAAACGTTTGACTAGTCTTATGGACAATGAGCAGTTCTTC.

The sample holds one count of this clone. The gene calls are TRBV7-8 and TRBJ2-5; D is uncertain. V lost 2 bases and J 2 bases, leaving 12 bases between the germline ends. The germline V gene encodes CDR1 SGHVS and CDR2 FQNEAQ. This CDR3 spans 15 amino acids. DNA of the CDR3: TGTGCCAGCAGCTTAAGTCTGAACGGTCAAGAGACCCAGTACTTC. Its protein product is CASSLSLNGQETQYF. Full variable domain (outside the CDR3, taken from reference TRBV7-8 and TRBJ2-5): GAGVSQSPRYKVAKRGQDVALRCDPISGHVSLFWYQQALGQGPEFLTYFQNEAQLDKSGLPSDRFFAERPEGSVSTLKIQRTQQEDSAVYLCASSLSLNGQETQYFGPGTRLLVL.

The gene calls are TRBV5-4 and TRBJ2-1; weak D call: TRBD2 (5 bases). Germline V gene sequence: CDR1 SGHNT, CDR2 YYREEE (reference sequence). V was clipped by 1 base and J by 0 bases, with 8 bases between them. The CDR3 loop spans 15 amino acids. This CDR3 is CASSLLSGSYNEQFF. As DNA, the CDR3 is TGTGCCAGCAGCTTGTTGAGCGGCTCCTACAATGAGCAGTTCTTC.

This chain uses TRBV5-1 with TRBJ1-1, with D possibly matching TRBD1 (6 bases). The CDR3 runs 13 residues. Trimming removed 3 bases from V and 5 bases from J, with 11 bases in between. Germline values: CDR1 SGHRS, CDR2 YFSETQ. CDR3 DNA sequence: TGCGCCAGCAGCTCACAGGGTCCAACTGAAGCTTTCTTT. Protein product: CASSSQGPTEAFF.

The rearrangement uses TRBV29-1 and TRBJ2-1; perhaps TRBD1 as D (5 bases). Per the germline V gene, CDR1 is SQVTM and CDR2 is ANQGSEA. The CDR3 totals 14 residues. Trimming shortened V by 4 bases and J by 2 bases, and 12 bases separated the two germline ends. This CDR3 is CSVAGKWTYNEQFF. CDR3 in DNA: TGCAGCGTTGCAGGGAAATGGACCTACAATGAGCAGTTCTTC.

This clone occurred a few times. J is TRBJ2-5 and V is TRBV7-2, with 8 positions matching TRBD2. The CDR3 spans 15 residues. V dropped 4 bases and J dropped 4; count of bases not matched to a gene: 8. Germline CDR1 is SGHTA and CDR2 is FQGNSA. The CDR3 protein is CASSSRGGRAETQYF. The CDR3 DNA reads as TGTGCCAGCAGCTCCCGCGGGGGGCGCGCAGAGACCCAGTACTTC.

This chain joins TRBV28 and TRBJ1-3; tentative D call: TRBD1 (5 bases). The CDR3 has 15 residues. Germline loops: CDR1 MDHEN, CDR2 SYDVKM. V gave up 7 bases and J gave up 0 bases, with 13 bases separating them. The CDR3 DNA reads TGTGCCAGCACCGAGGACACGATCTCTGGAAACACCATATATTTT. Residues: CASTEDTISGNTIYF.

This chain links TRBV5-4 with TRBJ2-1, with no clear D. V lost 4 bases and J lost 10, with 15 bases in between. Germline assignment: CDR1 SGHNT and CDR2 YYREEE (reference sequence). CDR3 length: 13 amino acids. The CDR3 DNA is TGTGCCAGCAGCCTCCCTGAGTCTGTAGAGCAGTTCTTC. Protein: CASSLPESVEQFF.

The chain links TRBV7-9 to TRBJ1-2; TRBD1 agrees at 7 bases. The germline V gene encodes CDR1 SEHNR and CDR2 FQNEAQ (reference sequence). V lost 0 bases to trimming and J lost 8 bases; unmatched junction nucleotides: 3. The CDR3 length is 13 residues. Here the CDR3 reads CASSLAQGQGYTF. The CDR3, as DNA: TGTGCCAGCAGCTTAGCTCAGGGACAGGGCTACACCTTC.

V and J are TRBV30 and TRBJ2-3; TRBD2 matches 12 bases. V lost 3 bases and J lost 8; bases outside the gene matches: 3. This CDR3 comprises 13 residues. Germline V gives CDR1 GTSNPN, CDR2 SVGIG (reference sequence). As DNA, the CDR3 is TGTGCCTGGAGGACTAGCGGGAGTGCTACGCAGTATTTT. It yields the protein CAWRTSGSATQYF. The complete variable domain, with remaining parts taken from reference TRBV30 and TRBJ2-3, reads SQTIHQWPATLVQPVGSPLSLECTVEGTSNPNLYWYRQAAGRGLQLLFYSVGIGQISSEVPQNLSASRPQDRQFILSSKKLLLSDSGFYLCAWRTSGSATQYFGPGTRLTVL.

This sequence joins TRBV7-2 and TRBJ2-2; a possible D gene is TRBD1 (5 bases). This CDR3 has 11 residues. Germline V gene sequence: CDR1 SGHTA, CDR2 FQGNSA. Trimming took off 3 bases at V and 10 bases at J, with 6 bases between the two ends. DNA of the CDR3: TGTGCCAGCAGCTTCAGGGTGGAGCTGTTTTTT. The encoded protein is CASSFRVELFF.

The chain has TRBV29-1 and TRBJ2-7; D gene uncertain. Germline V gene sequence: CDR1 SQVTM, CDR2 ANQGSEA. With 6 bases removed from V and 1 base from J, the gap between germline ends came to 10 bases. The CDR3 sequence is 12 residues long. The CDR3 protein is CSVLTPSYEQYF. In DNA form, the CDR3 reads TGCAGCGTGTTGACACCTTCCTACGAGCAGTACTTC.